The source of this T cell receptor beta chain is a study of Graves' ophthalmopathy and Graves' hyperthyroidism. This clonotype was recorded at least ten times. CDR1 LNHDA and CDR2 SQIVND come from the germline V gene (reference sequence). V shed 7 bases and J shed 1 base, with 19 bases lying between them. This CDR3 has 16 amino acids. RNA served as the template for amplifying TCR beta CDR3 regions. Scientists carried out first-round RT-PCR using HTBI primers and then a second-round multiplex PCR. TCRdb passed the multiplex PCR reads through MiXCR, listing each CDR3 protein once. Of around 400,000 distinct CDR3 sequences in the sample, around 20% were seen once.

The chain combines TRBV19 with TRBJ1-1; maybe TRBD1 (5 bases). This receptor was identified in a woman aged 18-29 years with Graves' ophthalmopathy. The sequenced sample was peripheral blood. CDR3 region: CASTQGTATGNTEAFF. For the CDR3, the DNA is TGTGCCAGTACCCAAGGGACGGCGACGGGGAACACTGAAGCTTTCTTT.